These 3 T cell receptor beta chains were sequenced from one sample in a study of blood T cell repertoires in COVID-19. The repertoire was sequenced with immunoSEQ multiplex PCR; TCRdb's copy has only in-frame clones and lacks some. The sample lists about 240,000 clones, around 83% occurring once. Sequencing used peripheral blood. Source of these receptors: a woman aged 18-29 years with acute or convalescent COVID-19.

CDR3 in DNA: TGTGCCTGGAGTGTACCCCAGTTTGAAGCTTTCTTT. This translates into CAWSVPQFEAFF. The chain couples TRBV30 to TRBJ1-1, with unresolved D. The length of the CDR3 is 12 residues. V shed 0 bases and J shed 7 bases, with 9 bases lying between them. Germline assignment: CDR1 GTSNPN and CDR2 SVGIG (reference sequence).

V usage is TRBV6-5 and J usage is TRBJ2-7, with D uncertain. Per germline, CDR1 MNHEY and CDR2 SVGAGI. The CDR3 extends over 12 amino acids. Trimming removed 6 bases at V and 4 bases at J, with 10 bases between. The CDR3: CASRPPGYEQYF. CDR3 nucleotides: TGTGCCAGCAGACCCCCAGGATACGAGCAGTACTTC.

CDR3 sequence: CASSTGQDNSPLHF. The CDR3 region has the DNA TGTGCCAGCAGCACGGGACAAGATAATTCACCCCTCCACTTT. The J gene is TRBJ1-6, the V gene TRBV7-9, with a tentative D call TRBD1 (6 bases). V was shortened by 5 bases and J by 5 bases, with 10 bases between the two germline ends. CDR1 is SEHNR, CDR2 FQNEAQ, per germline (reference sequence). The length of the CDR3 is 14 residues.